This record covers a single TCR beta chain. These data belong to a study of OX40 agonist ivuxolimab in advanced cancers. Across the study: Dose-escalation patients had hepatocellular carcinoma, melanoma, renal cell or head and neck cancer.

The table came from immunoSEQ multiplex PCR; TCRdb's copy has only in-frame clones and leaves some out. In the table there are 35,000 to 50,000 clones, 85% to 90% of which are singletons. This CDR3 is 14 amino acids long. V lost 4 bases and J lost 5; bases outside the gene matches: 5. In germline, CDR1 is SGHRS, CDR2 YFSETQ. The source is an adult with an advanced solid tumor such as melanoma, head and neck, liver or kidney cancer. This rearrangement joins TRBV5-1 to TRBJ2-1, with 8 bases identical to TRBD1. The input for sequencing was CD4+ or CD8+ T cells sorted from blood, taken in a trial of the OX40 agonist ivuxolimab. CDR3 protein: CASSLDRGDNEQFF. The CDR3 DNA sequence: TGCGCCAGCAGCCTAGACAGGGGAGACAATGAGCAGTTCTTC.